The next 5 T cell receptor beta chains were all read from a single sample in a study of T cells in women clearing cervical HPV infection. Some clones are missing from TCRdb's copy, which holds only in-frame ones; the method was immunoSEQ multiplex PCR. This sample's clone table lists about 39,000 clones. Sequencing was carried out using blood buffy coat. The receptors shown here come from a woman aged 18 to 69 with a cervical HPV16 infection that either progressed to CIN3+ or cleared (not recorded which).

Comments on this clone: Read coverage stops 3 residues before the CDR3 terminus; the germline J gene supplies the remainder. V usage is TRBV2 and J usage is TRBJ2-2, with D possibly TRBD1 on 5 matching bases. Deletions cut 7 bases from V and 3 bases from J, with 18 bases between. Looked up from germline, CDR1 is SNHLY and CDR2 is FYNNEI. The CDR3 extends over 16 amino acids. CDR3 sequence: CASTLDQGTDTGELFF. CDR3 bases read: TGTGCCAGCACCCTGGACCAGGGAACGGACACCGGGGAG.

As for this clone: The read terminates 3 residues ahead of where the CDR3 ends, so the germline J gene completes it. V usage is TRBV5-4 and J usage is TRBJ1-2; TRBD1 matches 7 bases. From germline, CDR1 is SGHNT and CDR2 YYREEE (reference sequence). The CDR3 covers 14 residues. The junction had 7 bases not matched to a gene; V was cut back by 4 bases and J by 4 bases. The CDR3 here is CASSIRQGSYGYTF. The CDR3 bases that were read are TGTGCCAGCAGCATAAGACAGGGAAGCTATGGC.

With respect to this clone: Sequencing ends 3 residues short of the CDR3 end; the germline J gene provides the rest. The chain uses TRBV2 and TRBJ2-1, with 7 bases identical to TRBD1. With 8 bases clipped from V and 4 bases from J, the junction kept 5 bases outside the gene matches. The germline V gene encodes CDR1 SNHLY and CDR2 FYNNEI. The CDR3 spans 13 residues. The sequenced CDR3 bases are TGTGCCAGCGGGCAGGGGGAGTACAATGAG. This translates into CASGQGEYNE. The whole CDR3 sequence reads CASGQGEYNEQFF.

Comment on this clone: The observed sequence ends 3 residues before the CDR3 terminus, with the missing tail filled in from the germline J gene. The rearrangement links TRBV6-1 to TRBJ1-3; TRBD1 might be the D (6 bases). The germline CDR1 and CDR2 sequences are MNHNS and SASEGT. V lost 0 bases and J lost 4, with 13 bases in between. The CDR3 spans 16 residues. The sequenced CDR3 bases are TGTGCCAGCAGTGAAGCTTCTGGGGGCTGGGGAAACACC. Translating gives CASSEASGGWGNT. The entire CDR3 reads CASSEASGGWGNTIYF.

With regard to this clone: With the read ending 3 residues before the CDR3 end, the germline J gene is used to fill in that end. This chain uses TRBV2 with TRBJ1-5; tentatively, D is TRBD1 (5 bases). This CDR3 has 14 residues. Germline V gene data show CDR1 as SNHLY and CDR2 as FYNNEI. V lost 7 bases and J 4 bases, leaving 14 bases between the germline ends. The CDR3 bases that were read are TGTGCCAGCACGGCGGCAGGGAGAAATCAGCCC. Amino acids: CASTAAGRNQP. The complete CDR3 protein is CASTAAGRNQPQHF.